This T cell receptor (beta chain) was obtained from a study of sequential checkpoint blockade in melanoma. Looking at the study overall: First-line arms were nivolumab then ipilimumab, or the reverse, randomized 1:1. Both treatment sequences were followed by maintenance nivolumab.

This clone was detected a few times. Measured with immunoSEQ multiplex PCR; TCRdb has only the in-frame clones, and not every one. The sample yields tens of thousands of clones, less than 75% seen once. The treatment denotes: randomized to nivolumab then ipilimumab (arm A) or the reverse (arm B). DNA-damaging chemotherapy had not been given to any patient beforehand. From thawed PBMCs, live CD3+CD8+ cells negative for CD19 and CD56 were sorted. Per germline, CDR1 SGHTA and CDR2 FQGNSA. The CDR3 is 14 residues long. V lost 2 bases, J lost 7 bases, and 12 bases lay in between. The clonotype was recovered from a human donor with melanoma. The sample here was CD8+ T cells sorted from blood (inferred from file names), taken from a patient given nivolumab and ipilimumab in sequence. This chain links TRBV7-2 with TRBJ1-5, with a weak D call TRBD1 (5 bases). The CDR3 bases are TGTGCCAGCAGCTTAACGAAGGGGCGCCAGCCCCAGCATTTT. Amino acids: CASSLTKGRQPQHF.